This entry lists 22 T cell receptor beta chains sequenced from one sample in a study of blood T cell repertoires in COVID-19. Assay: immunoSEQ multiplex PCR; the TCRdb copy retains only in-frame clones and omits some. The sample contains under 200,000 clones, more than 75% of which appear only once. Sequences were obtained from peripheral blood. These receptors were obtained from a man aged 45-65 years who had recovered from COVID-19.

The genes are TRBV19 and TRBJ1-1, with 8 bases matching TRBD1. The V and J ends lost 6 bases and 3 bases, in that order; junction bases with no gene match: 3. The CDR3 is made up of 13 amino acids. Germline V CDR1 and CDR2: LNHDA, SQIVND (reference sequence). As DNA, the CDR3 is TGTGCCAGTAGATTACAGGGGGACACTGAAGCTTTCTTT. Encoded protein: CASRLQGDTEAFF.

This chain uses TRBV9 with TRBJ1-1, with D maybe TRBD1 (5 bases). Germline CDR1 reads SGDLS; CDR2 reads YYNGEE. The V and J ends lost 0 bases and 4 bases respectively, with 19 bases between them. The CDR3 has 17 amino acids. CDR3 DNA sequence: TGTGCCAGCAGCGTAGGATCTGGGAGGTTGGGGGGCACTGAAGCTTTCTTT. This encodes CASSVGSGRLGGTEAFF.

This clone was detected once. V gene TRBV2 combines with J gene TRBJ1-4; D is uncertain. The CDR3 is 16 amino acids. V lost 5 bases, J lost 8 bases, and 21 bases lay in between. Germline CDR1 and CDR2: SNHLY and FYNNEI. CDR3 sequence: CASSRSRGSSGEKLFF. The CDR3 DNA reads TGTGCCAGCAGTCGATCCCGGGGTAGCAGCGGGGAAAAACTGTTTTTT.

The V gene is TRBV11-2, the J gene TRBJ2-1, with TRBD1 matching 12 bases. Trimming cost V 6 bases and J 7 bases; bases outside gene matches: 4. The CDR3 has 14 residues. Germline assignment: CDR1 SGHAT and CDR2 FQNNGV. The CDR3 sequence: CASRGTGGSNEQFF. The CDR3 region has the DNA TGTGCCAGCAGGGGGACAGGGGGCTCGAATGAGCAGTTCTTC.

The J gene is TRBJ1-2, the V gene TRBV30; possibly TRBD1 for D (5 bases). The V gene lost 0 bases and the J gene lost 8 bases, with 13 bases spanning the gap. Germline CDR1 and CDR2: GTSNPN and SVGIG (reference sequence). The CDR3 loop spans 13 amino acids. CDR3 amino acids: CAWSVLRVNGYTF. The CDR3 region has the DNA TGTGCCTGGAGTGTACTCAGGGTAAACGGCTACACCTTC.

This clone came up a few times. Other DNA sequences in this specimen translate into the identical CDR3. The CDR3 DNA sequence: TGTGCCAGCAGCTTAGATGCCGGTTCCTACGAGCAGTACTTC. Its protein is CASSLDAGSYEQYF. The chain joins TRBV11-2 to TRBJ2-7, with D unresolved. The CDR3 is 14 residues long. The germline CDR1 and CDR2 sequences are SGHAT and FQNNGV. The V end was cut by 0 bases, the J end by 1 base, with 7 bases between.

The V and J genes are TRBV5-1 and TRBJ2-1; maybe TRBD1 (6 bases). The CDR3 loop spans 15 amino acids. Germline-derived CDR1 and CDR2 are SGHRS and YFSETQ. V lost 4 bases, J lost 0 bases, and 11 bases lay in between. The DNA for the CDR3 is TGCGCCAGCAGCCAACGGACAGCCTCCTACAATGAGCAGTTCTTC. Amino acids: CASSQRTASYNEQFF.

The CDR3 sequence is CASSLAGGAGANVLTF. The CDR3, as DNA: TGCGCCAGCAGCTTGGCGGGGGGAGCTGGGGCCAACGTCCTGACTTTC. The chain links TRBV5-1 to TRBJ2-6, with TRBD2 identical over 7 bases. The CDR3 sequence is 16 residues long. Germline CDR1 SGHRS, CDR2 YFSETQ. The J segment lost 2 bases and the V segment lost 0 bases, leaving 2 bases of the junction unmatched.

The chain combines TRBV7-3 with TRBJ1-1, with 7 bases identical to TRBD1. V trimming: 6 bases; J trimming: 1 base; junction bases outside the gene matches: 5. The CDR3 contains 14 residues. The germline V gene encodes CDR1 SGHTA and CDR2 FQGTGA. CDR3 DNA: TGTGCCAGCAGTCGACAGGGTGGGAACACTGAAGCTTTCTTT. Encoded protein: CASSRQGGNTEAFF.

The gene calls are TRBV6-2 or TRBV6-3 and TRBJ2-5, with D tentatively TRBD2 (6 bases). Germline lookup yields CDR1 MNHEY and CDR2 SVGEGT. Trimming left V 4 bases short and J 4 bases short, with 16 bases between. This CDR3 is built from 15 residues. CDR3 protein: CASSWREAISETQYF. The CDR3 region has the DNA TGTGCCAGCAGTTGGAGGGAGGCGATCTCAGAGACCCAGTACTTC.

The J gene is TRBJ2-2, the V gene TRBV7-3, with D unclear. Germline CDR1 reads SGHTA; CDR2 reads FQGTGA. CDR3 size: 14 residues. V was pared by 5 bases and J by 7 bases, with 14 bases between. The CDR3 reads CASSPSGVGGELFF. DNA for the CDR3: TGTGCCAGCAGCCCATCGGGTGTTGGCGGGGAGCTGTTTTTT.

The chain uses TRBV7-9 and TRBJ1-2; D unresolved. CDR1 and CDR2 from the germline V gene are SEHNR and FQNEAQ (reference sequence). Trimming removed 6 bases at V and 5 bases at J, with 10 bases between. The CDR3 length is 12 residues. CDR3 sequence (DNA): TGTGCCAGCAGTCCACAGCAGTATGGCTACACCTTC. Its translation is CASSPQQYGYTF.

V usage is TRBV19 and J usage is TRBJ2-7; 7 positions match TRBD1. CDR3 length equals 15 residues. V lost 1 base and J lost 0; bases outside the gene matches: 3. Germline V gene sequence: CDR1 LNHDA, CDR2 SQIVND (reference sequence). The CDR3 sequence is CASSIGDRTSYEQYF. The CDR3 nucleotides read TGTGCCAGTAGTATAGGGGACAGAACCTCCTACGAGCAGTACTTC.

The rearrangement joins TRBV5-1 to TRBJ2-5; D call uncertain. V was trimmed by 5 bases and J by 0 bases, leaving 11 bases between them. This CDR3 comprises 14 residues. Germline V gives CDR1 SGHRS, CDR2 YFSETQ. CDR3 bases: TGCGCCAGCAGATTAACACCGTACCAAGAGACCCAGTACTTC. Translation: CASRLTPYQETQYF.

This clone was counted a few times. This chain connects TRBV24-1 to TRBJ2-7; 13 bases are a match to TRBD2. CDR1 KGHDR and CDR2 SFDVKD come from the germline V gene. The CDR3 has 19 residues. After removal of 0 bases from V and 3 bases from J, the junction contained 10 bases not matched to a gene. Here the CDR3 reads CATSDLTSGRAFRYYEQYF. As DNA, the CDR3 is TGTGCCACCAGTGATTTGACTAGCGGGAGGGCCTTCAGATACTACGAGCAGTACTTC.

The V gene is TRBV5-1, the J gene TRBJ1-1; TRBD1 aligns across 10 bases. V lost 4 bases to trimming and J lost 1 base; unmatched junction nucleotides: 7. Germline values: CDR1 SGHRS, CDR2 YFSETQ. This CDR3 comprises 16 residues. The CDR3 here is CASSPGQGTKNTEAFF. The CDR3 DNA reads as TGCGCCAGCAGCCCGGGACAGGGGACGAAGAACACTGAAGCTTTCTTT.

The CDR3 spells CASSRVNGAYEQYF. The CDR3 DNA follows: TGTGCCAGTAGTAGGGTAAATGGGGCGTACGAGCAGTACTTC. The chain couples TRBV19 to TRBJ2-7; possibly TRBD1 for D (5 bases). Germline CDR1 reads LNHDA; CDR2 reads SQIVND (reference sequence). The CDR3 loop spans 14 amino acids. V lost 4 bases, J lost 4 bases, and 14 bases lay in between.

The chain recombines TRBV5-6 with TRBJ2-3, with 9 bases fitting TRBD2. This CDR3 has 16 residues. CDR1 and CDR2 (germline): SGHDT, YYEEEE. Trimming cost V 0 bases and J 4 bases; bases outside gene matches: 6. CDR3 nucleotides: TGTGCCAGCAGCTTGGGTAGCGGGAGTACGTCAGATACGCAGTATTTT. This gives the protein CASSLGSGSTSDTQYF.

This chain joins TRBV5-1 and TRBJ2-5, with D possibly being TRBD2 (6 bases). CDR3 length: 13 amino acids. Germline-derived CDR1 and CDR2 are SGHRS and YFSETQ. Trimming cost V 7 bases and J 1 base, with 11 bases left between them. As DNA, the CDR3 is TGCGCCAGCCGCGGGGAACCCCAAGAGACCCAGTACTTC. As protein: CASRGEPQETQYF.

This chain uses TRBV2 with TRBJ2-7, with D possibly being TRBD2 (6 bases). This CDR3 is 15 amino acids long. Trimming took 4 bases from V and 1 from J, leaving 14 bases between them. CDR1 is SNHLY and CDR2 is FYNNEI in the germline V gene. This CDR3 reads CASSGRGGGSYEQYF. The CDR3 DNA is TGTGCCAGCAGTGGGAGAGGTGGGGGGTCCTACGAGCAGTACTTC.

The V and J genes are TRBV4-1 and TRBJ2-7, with 7 nucleotides matching TRBD2. The CDR3 loop spans 14 amino acids. Germline V gene data show CDR1 as MGHRA and CDR2 as YSYEKL. V lost 4 bases to trimming and J lost 2 bases; unmatched junction nucleotides: 5. CDR3 loop: CASSLPGTTYEQYF. The CDR3 coding sequence is TGCGCCAGCAGCCTTCCCGGGACTACCTACGAGCAGTACTTC.

This chain links TRBV6-1 with TRBJ2-1; D is perhaps TRBD2 (6 bases). This CDR3 spans 19 amino acids. Germline CDR1 reads MNHNS; CDR2 reads SASEGT. Trimming pared 2 bases from V and 6 bases from J, leaving 26 bases between. The CDR3 region has the DNA TGTGCCAGCAGTGAACGACGGGGGACTCGATTGGGGATTCTCAATGAGCAGTTCTTC. It translates to CASSERRGTRLGILNEQFF.